Each of the 18 T cell receptor beta chains below was sequenced from the same sample in a study of T cells in Graves' hyperthyroidism and ophthalmopathy. Template material for amplifying TCR beta CDR3 regions consisted of RNA transcripts. TCR CDR3 underwent first-round RT-PCR with the HTBI primer set. TCRdb independently ran MiXCR on the multiplex PCR reads; one entry per CDR3 protein. The data hold 400,000 to 600,000 distinct CDR3 sequences, with more than 20% observed a single time. Sequencing used blood. Receptor source: a man aged 18 to 29 with Graves' hyperthyroidism.

The sample holds many counts of this clonotype. The chain employs TRBV6-1 and TRBJ2-6; D gene unclear. Trimming removed 10 bases from V and 0 bases from J, with 10 bases in between. This CDR3 region has 14 residues. The germline CDR1 and CDR2 sequences are MNHNS and SASEGT. DNA for the CDR3: TGTGCCACTGGACGTATCTCTGGGGCCAACGTCCTGACTTTC. This gives the protein CATGRISGANVLTF.

As concerns this clonotype: The junction does not match germline at one end; this may be a read error. The chain combines TRBV6-5 with TRBJ1-1; unclear D gene. The CDR3 consists of 12 residues. CDR1 and CDR2 from the germline V gene are MNHEY and SVGAGI. CDR3: CASSTTRGRPCF. The CDR3 nucleotides are TGTGCCAGCAGTACTACCCGGGGTAGGCCCTGCTTT.

This clonotype came up many times. This rearrangement joins TRBV30 to TRBJ1-1; D remains ambiguous. The CDR3 runs to 13 residues. The V end lost 3 bases, the J end lost 3 bases, and 11 bases lay between the germline ends. Germline V lookup: CDR1 GTSNPN, CDR2 SVGIG (reference sequence). The CDR3 nucleotides read TGTGCCTGGAGCCCTCAACGGGACACTGAAGCTTTCTTT. It codes for CAWSPQRDTEAFF.

This clonotype showed up just once. J is TRBJ1-1 and V is TRBV7-3; D gene ambiguous. The length of the CDR3 is 15 residues. Trimming took off 1 base at V and 1 base at J, with 10 bases between the two ends. Germline CDR1 is SGHTA and CDR2 is FQGTGA. CDR3 loop: CASSLSLGSNTEAFF. For the CDR3, the DNA is TGTGCCAGCAGCTTAAGTTTGGGGTCGAACACTGAAGCTTTCTTT.

There are many counts of this clonotype. The chain has TRBV12-3 or TRBV12-4 and TRBJ1-1, with D tentatively TRBD1 (6 bases). Deletions cut 5 bases from V and 4 bases from J, with 17 bases between. The CDR3 covers 15 residues. CDR3 loop: CASSPARGDRTEAFF. The CDR3 DNA reads TGTGCCAGCAGTCCTGCCAGGGGAGATCGCACTGAAGCTTTCTTT.

This rearrangement joins TRBV11-2 to TRBJ2-7; 9 bases map to TRBD2. J lost 6 bases, V lost 1 base, and 13 bases had no gene match. CDR1 SGHAT and CDR2 FQNNGV come from the germline V gene. The CDR3 length is 17 residues. CDR3 residues: CASSLGPLGTSLGEQYF. The CDR3 DNA sequence: TGTGCCAGCAGCTTAGGCCCCCTCGGGACTAGCTTGGGCGAGCAGTACTTC.

This clonotype was counted many times. The chain combines TRBV12-3 or TRBV12-4 with TRBJ1-2; 7 bases fit TRBD1. Trimming cost V 6 bases and J 12 bases; bases outside gene matches: 19. The CDR3 contains 15 residues. The CDR3 here is CASSRQGPATMGHTF. The DNA of the CDR3 is TGTGCCAGCAGCAGACAGGGACCGGCCACCATGGGTCACACCTTC.

This clonotype was counted ten times or more. The chain combines TRBV20-1 with TRBJ2-5, with 8 bases identical to TRBD2. The ends lost 0 bases at V and 2 bases at J; junction bases unmatched: 8. The CDR3 is made up of 16 amino acids. From germline, CDR1 is DFQATT and CDR2 SNEGSKA (reference sequence). CDR3 coding DNA: TGCAGTGCTAGAGATGGAGCGGGGGTCGTTCAAGAGACCCAGTACTTC. Amino acid sequence: CSARDGAGVVQETQYF.

This clonotype showed up many times. The V and J genes are TRBV13 and TRBJ1-1; D remains unclear. Germline CDR1 PRHDT, CDR2 FYEKMQ (reference sequence). There are 15 residues in the CDR3. Trimming took off 5 bases at V and 1 base at J, with 14 bases between the two ends. CDR3 sequence: CASSRAEGTNTEAFF. CDR3 DNA sequence: TGTGCCAGCAGCCGGGCTGAGGGAACGAACACTGAAGCTTTCTTT.

In this sample, this clonotype turned up a few times. The V and J genes are TRBV20-1 and TRBJ1-1, with 8 bases aligning to TRBD1. Germline CDR1 DFQATT, CDR2 SNEGSKA (reference sequence). V lost 6 bases to trimming and J lost 1 base; unmatched junction nucleotides: 7. The CDR3 totals 14 residues. CDR3 DNA: TGCAGTGCCGCTCATACAGGGGGGAACACTGAAGCTTTCTTT. Translation gives CSAAHTGGNTEAFF.

Many counts were recorded for this clonotype. The chain employs TRBV12-3 or TRBV12-4 and TRBJ1-5, with D possibly matching TRBD1 (6 bases). V lost 8 bases and J 7 bases, leaving 21 bases between the germline ends. This CDR3 spans 15 amino acids. CDR3 region: CASRHGGGGNQPQHF. The CDR3 DNA is TGTGCCAGCCGGCACGGGGGCGGGGGGAACCAGCCCCAGCATTTT.

There are many counts of this clonotype. The V and J genes are TRBV28 and TRBJ1-2; a possible D gene is TRBD1 (6 bases). CDR3 size: 13 residues. Germline V gene sequence: CDR1 MDHEN, CDR2 SYDVKM. Trimming removed 7 bases at V and 3 bases at J, with 12 bases between. Here the CDR3 DNA reads TGTGCCAGCAATGGGGGGCGCGACTATGGCTACACCTTC. Translating gives CASNGGRDYGYTF.

Many counts were recorded for this clonotype. The rearrangement links TRBV6-5 to TRBJ1-1; a possible D gene is TRBD1 (5 bases). This CDR3 has 15 amino acids. The germline V and J ends were trimmed by 0 bases and 1 base, with 9 bases remaining between them. The V gene's germline CDR1 is MNHEY and CDR2 SVGAGI. CDR3 DNA sequence: TGTGCCAGCAGTTACTCGTTAGACAGGAACACTGAAGCTTTCTTT. Its translation is CASSYSLDRNTEAFF.

This rearrangement joins TRBV19 to TRBJ2-7; D is uncertain. Trimming shortened V by 9 bases and J by 3 bases, and 15 bases separated the two germline ends. The CDR3 is made up of 13 amino acids. Germline-derived CDR1 and CDR2 are LNHDA and SQIVND (reference sequence). CDR3 sequence: CASSKENFYEQYF. As DNA, the CDR3 is TGTGCCAGCAGCAAAGAGAATTTCTACGAGCAGTACTTC.

This clonotype was recorded many times. This chain connects TRBV20-1 to TRBJ2-5, with TRBD1 as a possible D gene (5 bases). V was clipped by 5 bases and J by 1 base, with 14 bases between them. There are 14 residues in the CDR3. CDR1 is DFQATT and CDR2 is SNEGSKA in the germline V gene (reference sequence). The CDR3: CSALQGIIQETQYF. CDR3 in DNA: TGCAGTGCTCTGCAGGGCATTATCCAAGAGACCCAGTACTTC.

This clonotype was recorded at least ten times. J is TRBJ1-2 and V is TRBV12-3 or TRBV12-4, with 7 positions matching TRBD1. The V gene end was trimmed by 6 bases and the J gene end by 1 base; junction bases not matched to a gene: 8. The CDR3 covers 15 residues. The CDR3 sequence: CASSRWDSFNYGYTF. The CDR3 region has the DNA TGTGCCAGCAGCCGATGGGACAGCTTTAACTATGGCTACACCTTC.

At least ten counts were recorded for this clonotype. The rearrangement uses TRBV9 and TRBJ2-7, with D maybe TRBD2 (5 bases). This CDR3 has 15 amino acids. Germline V gene data show CDR1 as SGDLS and CDR2 as YYNGEE. Trimming shortened V by 5 bases and J by 2 bases, and 17 bases separated the two germline ends. CDR3 DNA sequence: TGTGCCAGCAGTGCCGGGTGGGTCGGGGCCTACGAGCAGTACTTC. Translating it yields CASSAGWVGAYEQYF.

This clonotype was seen a handful of times. The genes are TRBV7-9 and TRBJ2-5; D is possibly TRBD2 (5 bases). CDR1 is SEHNR and CDR2 is FQNEAQ in the germline V gene (reference sequence). This CDR3 has 14 residues. V lost 4 bases, J lost 8 bases, and 17 bases lay in between. CDR3 in amino acids: CASSSIKGLPTQYF. The CDR3 DNA reads TGTGCCAGCAGCTCGATTAAAGGACTCCCTACCCAGTACTTC.